This TCR beta chain was obtained from a study of PD-L1 blockade in urothelial cancer. CDR1 is SGHRS and CDR2 is YFSETQ in the germline V gene. The trim removed 6 bases at V and 4 bases at J, leaving 8 bases unmatched. This CDR3 contains 15 residues. Time point specified: pretreatment peripheral blood. The protocol was immunoSEQ multiplex PCR, while the TCRdb copy is restricted to in-frame clones and leaves out a portion. The profile shows about 57,000 clones, roughly 76% of them singletons. The TCR comes from a man between 65 and 85 years old with urothelial cancer. Sequenced material: PBMCs, taken around atezolizumab (anti-PD-L1) treatment. The chain is built from TRBV5-1 and TRBJ2-5, with 11 bases lining up with TRBD1. The CDR3 region is CASTPDRGLGETQYF. The DNA for the CDR3 is TGCGCCAGCACCCCGGACAGGGGGCTTGGAGAGACCCAGTACTTC.